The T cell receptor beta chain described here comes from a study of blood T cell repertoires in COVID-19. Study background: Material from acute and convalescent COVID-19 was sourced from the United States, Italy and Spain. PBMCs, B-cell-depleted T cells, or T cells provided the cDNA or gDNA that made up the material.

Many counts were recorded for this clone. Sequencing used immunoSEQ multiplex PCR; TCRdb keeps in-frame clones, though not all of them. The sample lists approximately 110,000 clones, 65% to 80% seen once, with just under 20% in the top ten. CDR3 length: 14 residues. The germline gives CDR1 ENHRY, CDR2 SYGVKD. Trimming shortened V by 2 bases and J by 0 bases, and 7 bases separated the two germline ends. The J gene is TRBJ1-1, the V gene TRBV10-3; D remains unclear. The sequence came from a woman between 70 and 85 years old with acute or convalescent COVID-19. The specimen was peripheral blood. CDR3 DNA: TGTGCCATCAGTGAGGGGCGATTGAACACTGAAGCTTTCTTT. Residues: CAISEGRLNTEAFF.